One and the same sample provided the 28 T cell receptor beta chains below, sequenced in a study of beta chain features in type 1 diabetes. Overall study results and limits: Across all four CD4+ subsets, people with type 1 diabetes showed modestly shorter TCRB CDR3s.

The antigens these receptors bind are not known. Sequenced material consisted of expressed TCRB transcripts (all of the isolated RNA was reverse transcribed). Data came from immunoSEQ multiplex PCR; TCRdb stores just in-frame clones and leaves some out. The table records around 260,000 clones, roughly 25% of them present only once. Sequences were obtained from naive CD4+ T cells from blood. The receptors here all came from a woman under 40 with type 1 diabetes.

The chain links TRBV18 to TRBJ2-7; D call uncertain. In germline, CDR1 is KGHSH, CDR2 LQKENI. The ends were cut back, 2 bases at V and 0 bases at J, with 5 bases in the middle. CDR3 size: 13 residues. DNA of the CDR3: TGTGCCAGCTCACCATGGCTCTCCTACGAGCAGTACTTC. Encoded protein: CASSPWLSYEQYF.

The rearrangement uses TRBV7-2 and TRBJ1-4; 8 bases are shared with TRBD1. Germline V CDR1 and CDR2: SGHTA, FQGNSA. The CDR3 length is 14 residues. The V segment lost 3 bases and the J segment 9 bases; nucleotides outside the gene matches: 6. The CDR3 loop reads CASSFGQGRQKLFF. For the CDR3, the DNA is TGTGCCAGCAGCTTTGGACAGGGACGACAAAAACTGTTTTTT.

This clone was detected only a few times. The chain carries TRBV6-5 and TRBJ2-1, with D tentatively TRBD2 (6 bases). V was trimmed by 5 bases and J by 8 bases, leaving 16 bases between them. Germline assignment: CDR1 MNHEY and CDR2 SVGAGI. This CDR3 is 14 amino acids long. The CDR3 loop is CASSRDSLDYEQFF. CDR3 in DNA: TGTGCCAGCAGTCGGGACTCCCTCGACTATGAGCAGTTCTTC.

This clone turned up a few times. The V and J genes are TRBV5-1 and TRBJ2-4, with 11 bases identical to TRBD2. From germline, CDR1 is SGHRS and CDR2 YFSETQ. This CDR3 region has 15 residues. V trimming: 5 bases; J trimming: 8 bases; junction bases outside the gene matches: 9. The CDR3 nucleotides are TGCGCCAGCAGTTTACTAGCGGGGGCGGGGCACATTCAGTACTTC. This translates into CASSLLAGAGHIQYF.

The rearrangement uses TRBV4-1 and TRBJ2-7, with 7 bases identical to TRBD1. With V trimmed by 5 bases and J by 2 bases, 6 bases remained unmatched. The germline gives CDR1 MGHRA, CDR2 YSYEKL. This CDR3 contains 14 residues. Written as DNA, the CDR3 is TGCGCCAGCAGCTTACCAGGGGGAACCTACGAGCAGTACTTC. Translated: CASSLPGGTYEQYF.

The chain is built from TRBV11-2 and TRBJ2-3; D gene uncertain. Germline V gene lookup returns CDR1 SGHAT and CDR2 FQNNGV. The CDR3 length is 11 residues. The V end was cut by 7 bases, the J end by 5 bases, with 7 bases between. The CDR3 loop reads CASILRDTQYF. CDR3 nucleotide sequence: TGTGCCAGCATTCTACGAGATACGCAGTATTTT.

This clone was seen a handful of times. This sample also contains other DNA sequences that code for the same CDR3. V gene TRBV5-1 combines with J gene TRBJ1-5; the match to TRBD1 covers 7 bases. Germline V lookup: CDR1 SGHRS, CDR2 YFSETQ. This CDR3 spans 14 amino acids. V dropped 4 bases and J dropped 2; count of bases not matched to a gene: 3. The CDR3 DNA reads TGCGCCAGCAGCACCGGACAGGGCAATCAGCCCCAGCATTTT. This codes for CASSTGQGNQPQHF.

This chain links TRBV30 with TRBJ1-2, with TRBD1 as a possible D gene (6 bases). The ends were cut back, 2 bases at V and 11 bases at J, with 15 bases in the middle. This CDR3 contains 12 residues. Germline lookup yields CDR1 GTSNPN and CDR2 SVGIG (reference sequence). The CDR3 sequence: CAWSPTQGTYTF. Written as DNA, the CDR3 is TGTGCCTGGAGTCCAACCCAGGGGACATACACCTTC.

This clone was seen more than once but under ten times. The CDR3 sequence: CASSSGQGPSGGTEAFF. In nucleotides, the CDR3 is TGTGCCAGCAGTTCAGGGCAGGGGCCTTCGGGGGGCACTGAAGCTTTCTTT. The J gene is TRBJ1-1, the V gene TRBV28; a weak D match, TRBD1 (6 bases). V shed 4 bases and J shed 4 bases, with 22 bases lying between them. The CDR3 is made up of 17 amino acids. CDR1 and CDR2 (germline): MDHEN, SYDVKM. The variable domain in full, with the rest retrieved from reference TRBV28 and TRBJ1-1, is DVKVTQSSRYLVKRTGEKVFLECVQDMDHENMFWYRQDPGLGLRLIYFSYDVKMKEKGDIPEGYSVSREKKERFSLILESASTNQTSMYLCASSSGQGPSGGTEAFFGQGTRLTVV.

This chain connects TRBV30 to TRBJ1-2; a possible D gene is TRBD1 (6 bases). Germline V lookup: CDR1 GTSNPN, CDR2 SVGIG (reference sequence). This CDR3 has 13 amino acids. Trimming removed 4 bases from V and 8 bases from J, with 17 bases in between. The chain's CDR3 is CAWNRMGASGYTF. The CDR3 DNA follows: TGTGCCTGGAATCGAATGGGGGCGTCGGGCTACACCTTC.

The V gene is TRBV28, the J gene TRBJ2-2; TRBD2 agrees at 13 bases. The CDR3 runs to 15 residues. V trimming: 5 bases; J trimming: 10 bases; junction bases outside the gene matches: 7. Germline V CDR1 and CDR2: MDHEN, SYDVKM. CDR3 region: CASSPGLAGVEELFF. The DNA of the CDR3 is TGTGCCAGCAGTCCTGGACTAGCGGGAGTTGAGGAGCTGTTTTTT.

V usage is TRBV14 and J usage is TRBJ1-2; D is ambiguous. The CDR3 is 15 amino acids. In germline, CDR1 is SGHDN, CDR2 FVKESK. Trimming shortened V by 1 base and J by 6 bases, and 15 bases separated the two germline ends. This chain's CDR3 is CASSQGVVRRDGYTF. In DNA form, the CDR3 reads TGTGCCAGCAGCCAAGGGGTAGTCCGGCGGGATGGCTACACCTTC.

J is TRBJ2-3 and V is TRBV4-2, with 7 bases aligning to TRBD2. Germline CDR1 is LGHNA and CDR2 is YNFKEQ. The CDR3 has 15 residues. J was trimmed by 3 bases and V by 8 bases; bases with no gene match: 11. The CDR3 DNA reads as TGTGCCAGCCTGAACGGCGGGAGTCCGACAGATACGCAGTATTTT. Amino acids: CASLNGGSPTDTQYF.

This clone turned up a few times. The chain joins TRBV4-1 to TRBJ1-5, with D maybe TRBD1 (6 bases). This CDR3 is built from 14 residues. The V end lost 1 base, the J end lost 11 bases, and 15 bases lay between the germline ends. Germline V gene sequence: CDR1 MGHRA, CDR2 YSYEKL. The CDR3 nucleotides are TGCGCCAGCAGCCAAGGAGGGGGACGGAGAGCCCAGCATTTT. Translation gives CASSQGGGRRAQHF.

This clone has only a few counts. This chain connects TRBV7-2 to TRBJ2-5, with a weak D call TRBD2 (5 bases). The CDR3 is made up of 13 amino acids. Germline loops: CDR1 SGHTA, CDR2 FQGNSA. Between the trimmed V and J ends, which lost 5 bases and 5 bases, there was a span of 12 bases. CDR3 in amino acids: CASSQNRGETQYF. The CDR3 nucleotides are TGTGCCAGCAGCCAGAACAGAGGGGAGACCCAGTACTTC.

V is TRBV28 and J is TRBJ1-1; D ambiguous. The CDR3 is made up of 14 amino acids. CDR1 is MDHEN and CDR2 is SYDVKM in the germline V gene. V was cut by 3 bases and J by 4 bases, with 12 bases left in between. The CDR3: CASSLDSTFTEAFF. The CDR3 bases are TGTGCCAGCAGTTTGGATAGCACATTCACTGAAGCTTTCTTT. Using reference TRBV28 and TRBJ1-1 for the parts outside the CDR3, the full variable domain is DVKVTQSSRYLVKRTGEKVFLECVQDMDHENMFWYRQDPGLGLRLIYFSYDVKMKEKGDIPEGYSVSREKKERFSLILESASTNQTSMYLCASSLDSTFTEAFFGQGTRLTVV.

The rearrangement links TRBV9 to TRBJ2-1, with 15 nucleotides matching TRBD2. V lost 3 bases, J lost 4 bases, and 8 bases stayed unmatched. Germline CDR1 is SGDLS and CDR2 is YYNGEE. The CDR3 runs to 18 residues. The CDR3 DNA is TGTGCCAGCAGCGCGGGACTAGCGGGAGGCCTCACTTACAATGAGCAGTTCTTC. It translates to CASSAGLAGGLTYNEQFF.

This clone has a handful of counts. This chain connects TRBV6-5 to TRBJ2-3; D is uncertain. This CDR3 comprises 13 residues. The germline V gene encodes CDR1 MNHEY and CDR2 SVGAGI. V lost 0 bases and J lost 8, with 9 bases in between. The CDR3 nucleotides read TGTGCCAGCAGTTACTCGCGGTTTCTTACGCAGTATTTT. Translating it yields CASSYSRFLTQYF.

The chain couples TRBV29-1 to TRBJ1-1; D is possibly TRBD1 (5 bases). The V gene lost 5 bases and the J gene lost 0 bases, with 13 bases spanning the gap. The germline CDR1 and CDR2 sequences are SQVTM and ANQGSEA. This CDR3 is 14 amino acids long. CDR3 nucleotides: TGCAGCGTTCGGGGGGGAAACATGAACACTGAAGCTTTCTTT. This gives the protein CSVRGGNMNTEAFF.

This clone was observed a few times. The CDR3 nucleotides are TGTGCCAGCAGCGTTGGGGGGAGTAGCGCCTACGAGCAGTACTTC. As protein: CASSVGGSSAYEQYF. The V call is TRBV7-9, the J call TRBJ2-7, with a weak D call TRBD2 (6 bases). This CDR3 is built from 15 residues. The germline V and J ends were trimmed by 5 bases and 2 bases, with 16 bases remaining between them. Germline assignment: CDR1 SEHNR and CDR2 FQNEAQ (reference sequence).

The chain uses TRBV15 and TRBJ2-5; 9 bases are shared with TRBD2. The CDR3 runs to 16 residues. J gave up 4 bases and V 2 bases, and 8 bases lay outside the gene matches. The V gene's germline CDR1 is LNHNV and CDR2 YYDKDF (reference sequence). CDR3 nucleotides: TGTGCCACCAGCAGACAGGGACTAGCCGGGGGAGAGACCCAGTACTTC. Amino acids: CATSRQGLAGGETQYF.

This chain joins TRBV6-5 and TRBJ2-7; 7 bases line up with TRBD1. Germline trimming cut 2 bases from V and 5 bases from J; bases unmatched to any gene: 3. Germline loops: CDR1 MNHEY, CDR2 SVGAGI. The CDR3 runs 13 residues. The CDR3 DNA is TGTGCCAGCAGTTACAGGGGGCTCGACGAGCAGTACTTC. Protein product: CASSYRGLDEQYF.

The rearrangement joins TRBV2 to TRBJ2-7, with 7 bases lining up with TRBD1. This CDR3 is 13 amino acids long. V dropped 4 bases and J dropped 6; count of bases not matched to a gene: 6. Germline V gene data show CDR1 as SNHLY and CDR2 as FYNNEI. The CDR3, as DNA: TGTGCCAGCAGTGCACAGGGGAATGGCGAGCAGTACTTC. Translating gives CASSAQGNGEQYF.

This clone was picked up a small number of times. The genes are TRBV5-1 and TRBJ1-2; D remains ambiguous. V was trimmed by 0 bases and J by 4 bases, leaving 10 bases between them. The germline CDR1 and CDR2 sequences are SGHRS and YFSETQ. This CDR3 contains 14 residues. CDR3 nucleotide sequence: TGCGCCAGCAGCTTGGACATCCCGGGCTATGGCTACACCTTC. Protein product: CASSLDIPGYGYTF.

This clone has only a few counts. The chain is built from TRBV4-2 and TRBJ2-5; 10 nucleotides align to TRBD2. The J call is in doubt because the DNA end fits TRBJ2-7 better. The CDR3 sequence is 15 residues long. The germline V gene encodes CDR1 LGHNA and CDR2 YNFKEQ. The CDR3 bases are TGTGCCAGCAGCCCGGGGGCTAGCGGGAGATACGAGCAGTACTTC. Translated, it gives CASSPGASGRYEQYF.

As DNA, the CDR3 is TGTGCCAGCAGCTTCGACACCGGGACAGAAGCTTTCTTT. This gives the protein CASSFDTGTEAFF. The rearrangement joins TRBV11-3 to TRBJ1-1, with a possible D match to TRBD1 (6 bases). V was clipped by 3 bases and J by 8 bases, with 13 bases between them. Per the germline V gene, CDR1 is SGHNT and CDR2 is YENEEA. The CDR3 consists of 13 residues. Complete variable domain (other parts from reference TRBV11-3 and TRBJ1-1): EAGVVQSPRYKIIEKKQPVAFWCNPISGHNTLYWYLQNLGQGPELLIRYENEEAVDDSQLPKDRFSAERLKGVDSTLKIQPAELGDSAVYLCASSFDTGTEAFFGQGTRLTVV.

The rearrangement uses TRBV25-1 and TRBJ2-3; 13 nucleotides line up with TRBD2. This CDR3 is built from 15 residues. Germline lookup yields CDR1 MGHDK and CDR2 SYGVNS. The V gene end was trimmed by 4 bases and the J gene end by 8 bases; junction bases not matched to a gene: 6. The CDR3, as DNA: TGTGCCAGCAGTGGGACTAGCGGGAGCTTAGGTACGCAGTATTTT. Translated: CASSGTSGSLGTQYF.

The rearrangement uses TRBV9 and TRBJ2-1; 9 bases are a match to TRBD2. The CDR3 loop spans 16 amino acids. Per the germline V gene, CDR1 is SGDLS and CDR2 is YYNGEE. The DNA for the CDR3 is TGTGCTCCAGCAGAGCGGGAGGAAAGCTCCTACAATGAGCAGTTCTTC. Translation: CAPAEREESSYNEQFF.